A single T cell receptor beta chain is shown here with its context. The germline V gene encodes CDR1 MNHEY and CDR2 SVGAGI. J gave up 4 bases and V 5 bases, and 3 bases lay outside the gene matches. This CDR3 comprises 13 residues. This entry is derived from a study of blood T cell repertoires in COVID-19. In the study overall: Acute and convalescent COVID-19 samples came from the United States, Italy and Spain. From T cells, B-cell-depleted T cells, or PBMCs came the material, which was cDNA or gDNA.

Authors' processing steps: Cell counts per sample came from amplifying reference gene primers. Only in-frame clones appear in the TCRdb table, and some are missing; sequencing was by immunoSEQ multiplex PCR. D and trimming were read from the DNA, whereas the V and J calls and clone size are those reported in that table. The sample yields roughly 230,000 clones, 80% to 90% seen once. The chain combines TRBV6-5 with TRBJ2-7; 9 nucleotides line up with TRBD2. The source is a middle-aged woman who had recovered from COVID-19. The sample was peripheral blood. For the CDR3, the DNA is TGTGCCAGCAGTCCCACTAGCGGGTACGAGCAGTACTTC. It yields the protein CASSPTSGYEQYF.